This T cell receptor beta chain was found in a study of CD8+ T cells in alopecia areata. Treatment specified: oral pan-JAK inhibitor, 5-10 mg twice daily. Trimming pared 5 bases from V and 0 bases from J, leaving 16 bases between. CDR3 size: 17 residues. CDR1 is SGHAT and CDR2 is FQNNGV in the germline V gene. The authors extracted RNA and reverse transcribed it into cDNA as the sequencing template. Here immunoSEQ multiplex PCR was the method, and the copy in TCRdb shows in-frame clones only, minus some. This sample has about 170,000 clones, with roughly 63% found just once. This specimen consisted of CD4+ T cells sorted from blood, obtained at approximately week 60, from a patient treated with tofacitinib. The TCR comes from a human donor with alopecia areata. This chain connects TRBV11-2 to TRBJ2-2; no firm D call. The CDR3 is CASSLFVRVSNTGELFF. CDR3 nucleotide sequence: TGTGCCAGCAGCCTTTTCGTCCGGGTATCGAACACCGGGGAGCTGTTTTTT. The full variable domain, its missing parts supplied by reference TRBV11-2 and TRBJ2-2, is EAGVAQSPRYKIIEKRQSVAFWCNPISGHATLYWYQQILGQGPKLLIQFQNNGVVDDSQLPKDRFSAERLKGVDSTLKIQPAKLEDSAVYLCASSLFVRVSNTGELFFGEGSRLTVL.